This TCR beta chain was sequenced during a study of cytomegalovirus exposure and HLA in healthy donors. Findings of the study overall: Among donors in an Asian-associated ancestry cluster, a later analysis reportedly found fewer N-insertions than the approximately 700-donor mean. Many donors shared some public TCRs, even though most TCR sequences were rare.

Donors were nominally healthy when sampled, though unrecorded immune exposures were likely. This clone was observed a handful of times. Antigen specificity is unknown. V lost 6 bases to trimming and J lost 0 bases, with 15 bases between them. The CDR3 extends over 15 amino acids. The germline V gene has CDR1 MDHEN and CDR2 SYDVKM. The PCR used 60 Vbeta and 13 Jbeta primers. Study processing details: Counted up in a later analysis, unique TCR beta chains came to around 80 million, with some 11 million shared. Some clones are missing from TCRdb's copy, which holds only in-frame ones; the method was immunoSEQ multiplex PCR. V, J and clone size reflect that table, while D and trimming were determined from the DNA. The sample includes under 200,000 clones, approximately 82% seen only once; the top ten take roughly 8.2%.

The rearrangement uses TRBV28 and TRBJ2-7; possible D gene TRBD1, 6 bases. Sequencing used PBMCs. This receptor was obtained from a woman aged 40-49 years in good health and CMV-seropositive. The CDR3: CASRSAGTPSYEQYF. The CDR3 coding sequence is TGTGCCAGCAGGTCGGCCGGGACACCCTCCTACGAGCAGTACTTC.